Shown below are 11 T cell receptor beta chains from a single sample sequenced in a study of shared clonotypes between healthy human individuals. Libraries were prepared by immunoSEQ multiplex PCR; TCRdb keeps only in-frame clonotypes and omits some of them. Among millions of clones listed, more than 85% were seen once. The sequencing input was naive CD4+ T cells from PBMCs. Subset reported: CD45RA+ positively selected. Source of these receptors: a man between 18 and 29 years old in good health. Some clones in this sample may be carry-over from other donors' samples.

The gene calls are TRBV10-1 and TRBJ2-1; perhaps TRBD1 as D (6 bases). Per the germline V gene, CDR1 is WNHNN and CDR2 is SYGVQD (reference sequence). The CDR3 covers 15 residues. V lost 4 bases and J 6 bases, leaving 16 bases between the germline ends. CDR3 sequence reads: CASSGPPGAGNEQFF. The CDR3 bases are TGCGCCAGCAGTGGTCCGCCAGGGGCGGGCAATGAGCAGTTCTTC.

This clone was detected once. The genes are TRBV6-6 and TRBJ2-7; D remains unclear. Trimming left V 2 bases short and J 7 bases short, with 9 bases between. CDR3 length: 12 residues. The germline gives CDR1 MNHNY, CDR2 SVGAGI (reference sequence). DNA for the CDR3: TGTGCCAGCAGTTACCACCCCTGGGAGCAGTACTTC. Amino acid sequence: CASSYHPWEQYF.

J is TRBJ2-1 and V is TRBV29-1, with D possibly being TRBD2 (5 bases). This CDR3 has 14 amino acids. The germline CDR1 and CDR2 sequences are SQVTM and ANQGSEA. The V end was cut by 8 bases, the J end by 5 bases, with 19 bases between. CDR3 loop: CSLLRAGLNNEQFF. CDR3 nucleotide sequence: TGCAGCCTACTCCGGGCAGGACTGAACAATGAGCAGTTCTTC.

This clone showed up just once. This chain links TRBV28 with TRBJ2-1; 10 bases line up with TRBD2. Germline V CDR1 and CDR2: MDHEN, SYDVKM. Losses at the gene ends were 4 bases for V and 5 bases for J; bases not matched to a gene: 14. The CDR3 consists of 18 residues. The CDR3 nucleotides read TGTGCCAGCAGTTACCCGCGTGGGCTAGCGGGGGAAAACAATGAGCAGTTCTTC. Amino acid sequence: CASSYPRGLAGENNEQFF.

This clone was observed once. The sample holds other DNA sequences that translate to the same CDR3. The V gene is TRBV7-3, the J gene TRBJ2-5; TRBD1 matches at 9 bases. This CDR3 region has 14 residues. The junction had 1 base not matched to a gene; V was cut back by 0 bases and J by 5 bases. Germline V gene lookup returns CDR1 SGHTA and CDR2 FQGTGA. The CDR3 here is CASSLTGTGETQYF. The CDR3, as DNA: TGTGCCAGCAGCTTAACCGGGACAGGGGAGACCCAGTACTTC.

With respect to this clone: This sample includes further DNA sequences coding for the same CDR3. The chain links TRBV2 to TRBJ2-7, with TRBD1 identical over 7 bases. With 6 bases clipped from V and 4 bases from J, the junction kept 6 bases outside the gene matches. Per the germline V gene, CDR1 is SNHLY and CDR2 is FYNNEI. This CDR3 has 13 amino acids. CDR3 DNA sequence: TGTGCCAGCAGGACAGGGCCAGCTTACGAGCAGTACTTC. Its protein product is CASRTGPAYEQYF. The entire variable domain, with the rest obtained from reference TRBV2 and TRBJ2-7, is as follows: EPEVTQTPSHQVTQMGQEVILRCVPISNHLYFYWYRQILGQKVEFLVSFYNNEISEKSEIFDDQFSVERPDGSNFTLKIRSTKLEDSAMYFCASRTGPAYEQYFGPGTRLTVT.

This CDR3 reads CASSLGAAGNNEQFF. CDR3 DNA sequence: TGTGCCAGCAGCTTAGGTGCAGCGGGGAACAATGAGCAGTTCTTC. This sequence joins TRBV11-3 and TRBJ2-1; 7 bases fit TRBD2. Germline CDR1 reads SGHNT; CDR2 reads YENEEA. V gave up 1 base and J gave up 5 bases; unmatched junction bases: 5. This CDR3 has 15 amino acids.

This sequence joins TRBV7-3 and TRBJ2-3, with D perhaps being TRBD1 or TRBD2 (5 bases each). CDR1 is SGHTA and CDR2 is FQGTGA in the germline V gene. V shed 1 base and J shed 5 bases, with 16 bases lying between them. This CDR3 comprises 16 residues. CDR3 in amino acids: CASSLNSGTVGDTQYF. The CDR3 DNA is TGTGCCAGCAGCTTAAATAGTGGGACGGTTGGAGATACGCAGTATTTT.

The CDR3 DNA reads TGCGCCAGCAGCTTGGACATTCTAAAGGGGGCGACAGGCACTGAAGCTTTCTTT. This sequence encodes CASSLDILKGATGTEAFF. The chain employs TRBV5-1 and TRBJ1-1; 7 bases line up with TRBD1. With V trimmed by 0 bases and J by 4 bases, 15 bases remained unmatched. This CDR3 is built from 18 residues. Per the germline V gene, CDR1 is SGHRS and CDR2 is YFSETQ.

The rearrangement links TRBV7-2 to TRBJ2-7; D uncertain. The germline CDR1 and CDR2 sequences are SGHTA and FQGNSA. V was clipped by 5 bases and J by 2 bases, with 4 bases between them. This CDR3 region has 11 residues. CDR3 bases: TGTGCCAGCAGCAAAACCTACGAGCAGTACTTC. This translates into CASSKTYEQYF.

V gene TRBV10-3 combines with J gene TRBJ2-4, with TRBD1 matching over 12 bases. With 2 bases clipped from V and 0 bases from J, the junction kept 8 bases outside the gene matches. This CDR3 has 19 amino acids. Germline-derived CDR1 and CDR2 are ENHRY and SYGVKD. The CDR3 region is CAISEIGTGGPLAKNIQYF. The CDR3 DNA is TGTGCCATCAGTGAGATTGGGACAGGGGGCCCCCTAGCCAAAAACATTCAGTACTTC.